These 10 T cell receptor beta chains share one sample of origin, sequenced in a study of cytomegalovirus exposure and HLA in healthy donors. Method: immunoSEQ multiplex PCR; TCRdb's copy keeps in-frame clones and lacks some. Among tens of thousands of clones listed, around 90% were seen once. Sequenced sample: PBMCs. All receptors come from a young man in good health and CMV-seronegative.

The CDR3 DNA reads as TGTGCCAGCAGCTTAGAGGGACTAGCGGGAGGCATCTACGAGCAGTACTTC. It codes for CASSLEGLAGGIYEQYF. The chain couples TRBV11-2 to TRBJ2-7; 15 bases are shared with TRBD2. Germline CDR1 is SGHAT and CDR2 is FQNNGV. V was pared by 0 bases and J by 3 bases, with 3 bases of the junction left unmatched. The CDR3 runs to 17 residues. Filled out from reference TRBV11-2 and TRBJ2-7, the complete variable domain reads EAGVAQSPRYKIIEKRQSVAFWCNPISGHATLYWYQQILGQGPKLLIQFQNNGVVDDSQLPKDRFSAERLKGVDSTLKIQPAKLEDSAVYLCASSLEGLAGGIYEQYFGPGTRLTVT.

The genes are TRBV11-2 and TRBJ2-1; D unclear. The length of the CDR3 is 13 residues. V lost 5 bases, J lost 5 bases, and 10 bases lay in between. Germline V lookup: CDR1 SGHAT, CDR2 FQNNGV. CDR3 sequence: CASSPPQNNEQFF. The CDR3, as DNA: TGTGCCAGCAGCCCTCCCCAGAACAATGAGCAGTTCTTC. The whole variable domain, remainder taken from reference TRBV11-2 and TRBJ2-1, is EAGVAQSPRYKIIEKRQSVAFWCNPISGHATLYWYQQILGQGPKLLIQFQNNGVVDDSQLPKDRFSAERLKGVDSTLKIQPAKLEDSAVYLCASSPPQNNEQFFGPGTRLTVL.

This chain connects TRBV4-3 to TRBJ2-3; the D is unclear. CDR1 is LGHNA and CDR2 is YSLEER in the germline V gene. The ends were cut back, 4 bases at V and 1 base at J, with 21 bases in the middle. The CDR3 extends over 18 amino acids. CDR3 protein: CASSLFSGPEQRTDTQYF. In DNA form, the CDR3 reads TGCGCCAGCAGCCTTTTTTCTGGGCCTGAGCAGCGCACAGATACGCAGTATTTT.

This chain connects TRBV2 to TRBJ2-6; D is possibly TRBD2 (6 bases). The germline V gene has CDR1 SNHLY and CDR2 FYNNEI. Trimming removed 8 bases from V and 3 bases from J, with 14 bases in between. There are 15 residues in the CDR3. This CDR3 is CASGGWKGGANVLTF. The CDR3 DNA sequence: TGTGCCAGCGGGGGGTGGAAGGGTGGGGCCAACGTCCTGACTTTC.

J is TRBJ1-1 and V is TRBV27; TRBD1 matches at 7 bases. The V and J ends lost 5 bases and 4 bases, in that order; junction bases with no gene match: 7. This CDR3 region has 14 residues. Germline assignment: CDR1 MNHEY and CDR2 SMNVEV (reference sequence). Written as DNA, the CDR3 is TGTGCCAGCAGTACAGGGGCCCTAAGCACTGAAGCTTTCTTT. It encodes CASSTGALSTEAFF.

This chain links TRBV28 with TRBJ2-7; TRBD2 matches at 10 bases. Germline V gene lookup returns CDR1 MDHEN and CDR2 SYDVKM. The CDR3 spans 14 residues. The ends lost 4 bases at V and 3 bases at J; junction bases unmatched: 3. The CDR3 DNA reads as TGTGCCAGCAGTTCTAGCGGGAGCAGCTACGAGCAGTACTTC. This translates into CASSSSGSSYEQYF.

This chain links TRBV5-1 with TRBJ1-1; perhaps TRBD1 as D (6 bases). V lost 2 bases, J lost 4 bases, and 12 bases lay in between. This CDR3 has 14 residues. Per germline, CDR1 SGHRS and CDR2 YFSETQ. The CDR3: CASSFGQGITEAFF. CDR3 nucleotide sequence: TGCGCCAGCAGCTTCGGTCAGGGGATCACTGAAGCTTTCTTT.

The chain combines TRBV6-5 with TRBJ1-5; D is uncertain. The V gene lost 0 bases and the J gene lost 6 bases, with 9 bases spanning the gap. The CDR3 contains 14 residues. Germline lookup yields CDR1 MNHEY and CDR2 SVGAGI. DNA for the CDR3: TGTGCCAGCAGTTACTCGATTACGAGTCAGCCCCAGCATTTT. It translates to CASSYSITSQPQHF.

The rearrangement links TRBV27 to TRBJ2-2; D gene uncertain. This CDR3 is 14 amino acids long. The V gene lost 2 bases and the J gene lost 1 base, with 5 bases spanning the gap. CDR1 MNHEY and CDR2 SMNVEV come from the germline V gene (reference sequence). Written as DNA, the CDR3 is TGTGCCAGCAGTTTAGCGATGAACACCGGGGAGCTGTTTTTT. Translated: CASSLAMNTGELFF.

The CDR3, as DNA: TGTGCCAGCAGTTTGGCCGGGACAGTCACAGATACGCAGTATTTT. Translated, it gives CASSLAGTVTDTQYF. The chain has TRBV27 and TRBJ2-3; the match to TRBD1 covers 7 bases. The CDR3 consists of 15 residues. Unmatched junction bases numbered 5, after V lost 3 bases and J lost 2 bases. CDR1 and CDR2 from the germline V gene are MNHEY and SMNVEV (reference sequence).